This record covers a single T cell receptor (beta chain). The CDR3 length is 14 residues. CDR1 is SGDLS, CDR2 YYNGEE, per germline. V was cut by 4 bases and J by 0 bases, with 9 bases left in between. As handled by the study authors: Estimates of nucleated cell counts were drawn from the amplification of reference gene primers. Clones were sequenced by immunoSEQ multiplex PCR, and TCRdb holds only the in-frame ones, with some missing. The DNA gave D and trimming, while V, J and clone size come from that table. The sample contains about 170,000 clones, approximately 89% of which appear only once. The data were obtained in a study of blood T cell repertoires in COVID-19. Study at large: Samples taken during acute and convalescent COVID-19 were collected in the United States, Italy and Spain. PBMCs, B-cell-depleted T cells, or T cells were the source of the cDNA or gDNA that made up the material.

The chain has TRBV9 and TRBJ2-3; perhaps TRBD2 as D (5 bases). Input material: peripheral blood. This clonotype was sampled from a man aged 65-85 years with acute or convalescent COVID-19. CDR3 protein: CASSPSGSTDTQYF. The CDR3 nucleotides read TGTGCCAGCAGCCCCAGCGGTAGCACAGATACGCAGTATTTT.